These 5 T cell receptor beta chains share one sample of origin, sequenced in a study of blood T cell repertoires in COVID-19. This table comes from immunoSEQ multiplex PCR, and its TCRdb copy is limited to in-frame clones, with some not included. In the table there are some 100,000 clones, roughly 92% of which are singletons. The sequencing input was peripheral blood. The receptors were sampled from a man in his 70s with acute or convalescent COVID-19.

The chain links TRBV6-5 to TRBJ1-2, with TRBD1 matching 8 bases. CDR3 length: 14 amino acids. V lost 4 bases and J lost 3; bases outside the gene matches: 4. The germline gives CDR1 MNHEY, CDR2 SVGAGI. CDR3 DNA sequence: TGTGCCAGCAGTTGGACAGGGCTAGACTATGGCTACACCTTC. This encodes CASSWTGLDYGYTF.

The rearrangement links TRBV4-1 to TRBJ1-5; no definite D call. The CDR3 sequence is 13 residues long. Between the trimmed V and J ends, which lost 1 base and 7 bases, there was a span of 8 bases. Germline V gene lookup returns CDR1 MGHRA and CDR2 YSYEKL. CDR3 bases: TGCGCCAGCAGCCAAGGTCTAAACCAGCCCCAGCATTTT. As protein: CASSQGLNQPQHF.

The rearrangement uses TRBV18 and TRBJ1-1; D unclear. The CDR3 covers 12 residues. CDR1 is KGHSH, CDR2 LQKENI, per germline. Trimming removed 5 bases at V and 0 bases at J, with 4 bases between. This CDR3 reads CASSRVNTEAFF. The CDR3 bases are TGTGCCAGCTCAAGAGTGAACACTGAAGCTTTCTTT.

This chain connects TRBV10-3 to TRBJ2-1, with 8 nucleotides matching TRBD1. J gave up 5 bases and V 7 bases, and 4 bases lay outside the gene matches. The CDR3 loop spans 13 amino acids. Germline V gene data show CDR1 as ENHRY and CDR2 as SYGVKD. The CDR3 DNA is TGTGCCATCACCCGGACAGGGAACAATGAGCAGTTCTTC. Translation gives CAITRTGNNEQFF.

This chain joins TRBV10-3 and TRBJ1-3, with 9 bases matching TRBD1. The J segment lost 1 base and the V segment lost 0 bases, leaving 7 bases of the junction unmatched. Germline V CDR1 and CDR2: ENHRY, SYGVKD. The CDR3 is 18 residues long. CDR3 nucleotides: TGTGCCATCAGTGAGTCCGGGACAGGGTCTATTTCTGGAAACACCATATATTTT. Its protein is CAISESGTGSISGNTIYF.